The next 20 T cell receptor beta chains were all read from a single sample in a study of CD8 T cells in ankylosing spondylitis. MiXCR was run by TCRdb on the 5' RACE reads, yielding one entry per CDR3 protein. Of under 250,000 distinct CDR3 sequences listed, about 11% were seen once; the top ten hold 6% to 7.5%. Source material: blood, either unsorted or a sorted T cell fraction (not recorded which). These receptors were taken from a male donor with ankylosing spondylitis or in good health (not recorded which).

The sample holds many counts of this clonotype. This sequence joins TRBV13 and TRBJ2-7; 13 positions agree with TRBD2. The CDR3 is 19 residues long. Germline assignment: CDR1 PRHDT and CDR2 FYEKMQ (reference sequence). J gave up 0 bases and V 3 bases, and 11 bases lay outside the gene matches. The CDR3 spells CASSFSFGTSGKPSYEQYF. Here the CDR3 DNA reads TGTGCCAGCAGCTTCTCGTTCGGGACTAGCGGGAAACCCTCCTACGAGCAGTACTTC.

Only a few counts were recorded for this clonotype. The chain carries TRBV12-3 or TRBV12-4 and TRBJ2-7; 14 nucleotides agree with TRBD2. There are 14 residues in the CDR3. Germline trimming cut 5 bases from V and 7 bases from J; bases unmatched to any gene: 4. Written as DNA, the CDR3 is TGTGCCAGCAGTAGGACTAGCGGGGGGTGGGAGCAGTACTTC. Protein product: CASSRTSGGWEQYF.

At least ten counts were recorded for this clonotype. The rearrangement joins TRBV9 to TRBJ1-6; 7 bases agree with TRBD1. The V segment lost 5 bases and the J segment 7 bases; nucleotides outside the gene matches: 6. CDR3 length equals 14 residues. Germline assignment: CDR1 SGDLS and CDR2 YYNGEE. CDR3 DNA: TGTGCCAGCAGTGCCGGGACAGCAAATTCACCCCTCCACTTT. Protein sequence: CASSAGTANSPLHF.

The chain uses TRBV12-3 or TRBV12-4 and TRBJ1-1, with 7 bases that match TRBD1. This CDR3 has 15 amino acids. Trimming took 6 bases from V and 5 from J; bases not matched to a gene: 12. CDR3 DNA: TGTGCCAGCAGCATCCTAGGGGGCGGGATGACTGAAGCTTTCTTT. Amino acid sequence: CASSILGGGMTEAFF.

At least ten counts were recorded for this clonotype. J is TRBJ1-1 and V is TRBV7-3, with D perhaps TRBD1 (5 bases). In germline, CDR1 is SGHTA, CDR2 FQGTGA. This CDR3 contains 16 residues. The germline V and J ends were trimmed by 5 bases and 0 bases, with 16 bases remaining between them. The DNA for the CDR3 is TGTGCCAGCAGCCGGGGGATGGGGCAAGTGAACACTGAAGCTTTCTTT. Translation: CASSRGMGQVNTEAFF.

This clonotype was counted at least ten times. The rearrangement joins TRBV20-1 to TRBJ2-1; TRBD2 aligns across 7 bases. The V gene end was trimmed by 3 bases and the J gene end by 3 bases; junction bases not matched to a gene: 2. The CDR3 sequence is 13 residues long. Germline CDR1 DFQATT, CDR2 SNEGSKA (reference sequence). The CDR3 here is CSARGGDYNEQFF. CDR3 nucleotides: TGCAGTGCTAGGGGAGGGGACTACAATGAGCAGTTCTTC.

The table lists this clonotype with many counts. The J gene is TRBJ1-2, the V gene TRBV10-3; weak D call: TRBD1 (6 bases). The germline V and J ends were trimmed by 2 bases and 4 bases, with 14 bases remaining between them. Germline CDR1 and CDR2: ENHRY and SYGVKD. The CDR3 runs to 15 residues. The CDR3, as DNA: TGTGCCATCAGTGAGCCGGCGCAGGGGCCCTATGGCTACACCTTC. Its protein product is CAISEPAQGPYGYTF.

This clonotype appeared a few times. The chain is built from TRBV20-1 and TRBJ2-7; TRBD1 aligns across 8 bases. CDR3 length equals 13 residues. CDR1 is DFQATT and CDR2 is SNEGSKA in the germline V gene (reference sequence). The junction had 5 bases not matched to a gene; V was cut back by 1 base and J by 6 bases. The CDR3: CSARGRGQSEQYF. The DNA for the CDR3 is TGCAGTGCTAGAGGCAGGGGGCAGAGCGAGCAGTACTTC.

This clonotype was counted a few times. The rearrangement links TRBV4-2 to TRBJ1-2; D remains unclear. Trimming removed 4 bases from V and 7 bases from J, with 19 bases in between. Germline V gene data show CDR1 as LGHNA and CDR2 as YNFKEQ. This CDR3 is built from 15 residues. The CDR3 region has the DNA TGTGCCAGCAGCCTCGCACTAGCGGGATCTCGTGGCTACACCTTC. It translates to CASSLALAGSRGYTF.

This clonotype was picked up many times. The chain joins TRBV12-3 or TRBV12-4 to TRBJ1-2; D is perhaps TRBD1 (5 bases). The CDR3 totals 14 residues. The V end lost 2 bases, the J end lost 2 bases, and 9 bases lay between the germline ends. CDR3 sequence (DNA): TGTGCCAGCAGTTTACTGGGGGTGAACTATGGCTACACCTTC. Protein sequence: CASSLLGVNYGYTF.

The J gene is TRBJ2-3, the V gene TRBV2; no firm D call. The CDR3 covers 15 residues. Germline V gives CDR1 SNHLY, CDR2 FYNNEI. Trimming removed 3 bases at V and 4 bases at J, with 14 bases between. CDR3 nucleotide sequence: TGTGCCAGCAGTGATTTCTCACTGTTGTCAGATACGCAGTATTTT. As protein: CASSDFSLLSDTQYF.

Written as DNA, the CDR3 is TGTGCCAGCAGCTTCGGGGGGTATGCCGGGGAGCTGTTTTTT. Residues: CASSFGGYAGELFF. The chain joins TRBV11-2 to TRBJ2-2, with 7 bases aligning to TRBD2. The trim removed 3 bases at V and 6 bases at J, leaving 4 bases unmatched. The germline V gene has CDR1 SGHAT and CDR2 FQNNGV. The CDR3 contains 14 residues. The variable domain in full, with the rest retrieved from reference TRBV11-2 and TRBJ2-2, is EAGVAQSPRYKIIEKRQSVAFWCNPISGHATLYWYQQILGQGPKLLIQFQNNGVVDDSQLPKDRFSAERLKGVDSTLKIQPAKLEDSAVYLCASSFGGYAGELFFGEGSRLTVL.

The rearrangement joins TRBV6-1 to TRBJ1-2; weak D call: TRBD1 (5 bases). The CDR3 extends over 15 amino acids. The germline V gene has CDR1 MNHNS and CDR2 SASEGT. The germline V and J ends were trimmed by 5 bases and 0 bases, with 13 bases remaining between them. The CDR3 here is CASSRLTASNYGYTF. CDR3 coding DNA: TGTGCCAGCAGTAGACTGACAGCCTCTAACTATGGCTACACCTTC.

This clonotype was seen at least ten times. The CDR3 loop is CASSRGAGTKRPNSPLHF. Written as DNA, the CDR3 is TGCGCCAGCAGCCGGGGTGCAGGGACCAAGCGACCTAATTCACCCCTCCACTTT. This chain connects TRBV4-1 to TRBJ1-6; perhaps TRBD1 as D (5 bases). Germline V gene lookup returns CDR1 MGHRA and CDR2 YSYEKL. The CDR3 extends over 18 amino acids. Trimming cost V 4 bases and J 6 bases, with 22 bases left between them.

With respect to this clonotype: This sequence may be a read error, since a much larger clone differs from it by one base. The V call is TRBV3-1, the J call TRBJ1-3, with D unresolved. Germline values: CDR1 LGHDT, CDR2 YNNKEL (reference sequence). CDR3 length: 18 amino acids. CDR3 in DNA: TGTGCCTGCAGCCTTTCCCCTGGACGGCTTAGCTCTGGAAACACCATATATTTT. Its protein is CACSLSPGRLSSGNTIYF.

This clonotype was observed many times. The chain uses TRBV7-6 and TRBJ2-1; maybe TRBD2 (5 bases). The length of the CDR3 is 12 residues. Germline lookup yields CDR1 SGHVS and CDR2 FNYEAQ. V was shortened by 6 bases and J by 6 bases, with 9 bases between the two germline ends. The DNA of the CDR3 is TGTGCCAGCAGAGGAGGTACCAATGAGCAGTTCTTC. Its translation: CASRGGTNEQFF.

The V gene is TRBV3-1, the J gene TRBJ2-1, with 11 bases aligning to TRBD2. Trimming cost V 6 bases and J 7 bases; bases outside gene matches: 8. This CDR3 is built from 15 residues. Germline CDR1 and CDR2: LGHDT and YNNKEL (reference sequence). The CDR3 loop reads CASRPSGGSRNEQFF. CDR3 sequence (DNA): TGTGCCAGCAGGCCTAGCGGGGGGTCTAGAAATGAGCAGTTCTTC.

This clonotype showed up many times. The V and J genes are TRBV28 and TRBJ2-1, with TRBD1 matching over 7 bases. The J segment lost 3 bases and the V segment lost 3 bases, leaving 5 bases of the junction unmatched. The V gene's germline CDR1 is MDHEN and CDR2 SYDVKM. The CDR3 covers 15 residues. CDR3 sequence (DNA): TGTGCCAGCAGTTTCACAGGGGCTTACTACAATGAGCAGTTCTTC. It codes for CASSFTGAYYNEQFF.

Many counts were recorded for this clonotype. The chain is built from TRBV4-1 and TRBJ2-6; a weak D match, TRBD2 (6 bases). This CDR3 contains 15 residues. The V end lost 0 bases, the J end lost 10 bases, and 13 bases lay between the germline ends. CDR1 MGHRA and CDR2 YSYEKL come from the germline V gene. DNA of the CDR3: TGCGCCAGCAGCCAAGAGGAGGGGCCAGTGAACGTCCTGACTTTC. Translated, it gives CASSQEEGPVNVLTF.

Only a few counts were recorded for this clonotype. The chain couples TRBV9 to TRBJ1-5; D ambiguous. The length of the CDR3 is 14 residues. V was clipped by 3 bases and J by 4 bases, with 11 bases between them. Germline values: CDR1 SGDLS, CDR2 YYNGEE. CDR3 bases: TGTGCCAGCAGCGAAGATGACTGGAATCAGCCCCAGCATTTT. Translating gives CASSEDDWNQPQHF. The full variable domain, with the rest looked up from reference TRBV9 and TRBJ1-5, is DSGVTQTPKHLITATGQRVTLRCSPRSGDLSVYWYQQSLDQGLQFLIQYYNGEERAKGNILERFSAQQFPDLHSELNLSSLELGDSALYFCASSEDDWNQPQHFGDGTRLSIL.